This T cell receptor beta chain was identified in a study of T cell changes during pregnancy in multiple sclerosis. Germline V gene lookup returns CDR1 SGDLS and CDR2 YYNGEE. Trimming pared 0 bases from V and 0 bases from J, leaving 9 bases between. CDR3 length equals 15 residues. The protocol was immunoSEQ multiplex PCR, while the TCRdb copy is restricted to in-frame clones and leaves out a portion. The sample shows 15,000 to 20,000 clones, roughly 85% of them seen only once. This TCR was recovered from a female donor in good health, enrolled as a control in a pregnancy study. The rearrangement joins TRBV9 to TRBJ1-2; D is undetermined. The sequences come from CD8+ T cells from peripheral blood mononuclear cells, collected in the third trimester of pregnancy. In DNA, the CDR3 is TGTGCCAGCAGCGTAGCTGATTCAGCTAACTATGGCTACACCTTC. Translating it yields CASSVADSANYGYTF.